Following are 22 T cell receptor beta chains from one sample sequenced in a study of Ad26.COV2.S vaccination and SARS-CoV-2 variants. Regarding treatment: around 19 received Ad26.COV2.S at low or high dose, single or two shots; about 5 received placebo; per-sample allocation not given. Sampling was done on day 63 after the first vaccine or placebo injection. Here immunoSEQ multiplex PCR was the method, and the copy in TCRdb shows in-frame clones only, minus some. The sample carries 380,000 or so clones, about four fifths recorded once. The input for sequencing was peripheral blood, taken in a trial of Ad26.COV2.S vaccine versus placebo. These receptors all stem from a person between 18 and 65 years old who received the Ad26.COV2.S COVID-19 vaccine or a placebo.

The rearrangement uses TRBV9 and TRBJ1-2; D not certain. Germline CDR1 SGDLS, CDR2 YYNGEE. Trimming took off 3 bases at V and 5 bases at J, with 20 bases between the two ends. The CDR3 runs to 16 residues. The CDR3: CASSEISGPPGYGYTF. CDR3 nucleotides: TGTGCCAGCAGCGAGATTTCCGGGCCCCCGGGATATGGCTACACCTTC.

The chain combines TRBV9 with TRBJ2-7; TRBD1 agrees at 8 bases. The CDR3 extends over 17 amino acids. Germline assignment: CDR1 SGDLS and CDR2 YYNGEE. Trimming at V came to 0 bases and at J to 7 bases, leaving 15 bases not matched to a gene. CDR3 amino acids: CASSVGEGQGAGLEQYF. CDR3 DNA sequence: TGTGCCAGCAGCGTAGGAGAAGGTCAGGGGGCCGGCCTGGAGCAGTACTTC.

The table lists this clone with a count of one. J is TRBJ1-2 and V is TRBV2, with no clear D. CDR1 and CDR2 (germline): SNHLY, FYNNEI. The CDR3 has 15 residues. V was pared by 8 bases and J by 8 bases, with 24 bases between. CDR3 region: CASFHPSNIRAGYTF. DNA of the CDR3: TGTGCCAGCTTTCACCCATCCAATATTCGGGCCGGCTACACCTTC. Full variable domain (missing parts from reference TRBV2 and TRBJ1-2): EPEVTQTPSHQVTQMGQEVILRCVPISNHLYFYWYRQILGQKVEFLVSFYNNEISEKSEIFDDQFSVERPDGSNFTLKIRSTKLEDSAMYFCASFHPSNIRAGYTFGSGTRLTVV.

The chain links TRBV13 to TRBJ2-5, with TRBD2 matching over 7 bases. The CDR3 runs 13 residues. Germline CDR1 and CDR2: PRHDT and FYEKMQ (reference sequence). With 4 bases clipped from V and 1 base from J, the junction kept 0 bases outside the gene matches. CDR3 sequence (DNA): TGTGCCAGCAGCTGGGAGGGCCAAGAGACCCAGTACTTC. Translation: CASSWEGQETQYF.

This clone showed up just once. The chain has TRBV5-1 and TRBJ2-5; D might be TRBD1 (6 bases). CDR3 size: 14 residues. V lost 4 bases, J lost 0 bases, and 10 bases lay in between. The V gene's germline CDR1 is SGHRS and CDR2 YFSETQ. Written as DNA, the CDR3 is TGCGCCAGCAGCATGGGACAAGACCAAGAGACCCAGTACTTC. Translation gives CASSMGQDQETQYF. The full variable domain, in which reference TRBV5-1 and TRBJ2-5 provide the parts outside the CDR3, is KAGVTQTPRYLIKTRGQQVTLSCSPISGHRSVSWYQQTPGQGLQFLFEYFSETQRNKGNFPGRFSGRQFSNSRSEMNVSTLELGDSALYLCASSMGQDQETQYFGPGTRLLVL.

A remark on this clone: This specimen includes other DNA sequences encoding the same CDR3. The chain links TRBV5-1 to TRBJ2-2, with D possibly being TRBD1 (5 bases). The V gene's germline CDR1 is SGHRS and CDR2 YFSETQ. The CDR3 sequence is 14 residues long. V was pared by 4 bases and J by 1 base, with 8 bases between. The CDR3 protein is CASSQGQNTGELFF. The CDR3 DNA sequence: TGCGCCAGCAGCCAGGGTCAGAACACCGGGGAGCTGTTTTTT.

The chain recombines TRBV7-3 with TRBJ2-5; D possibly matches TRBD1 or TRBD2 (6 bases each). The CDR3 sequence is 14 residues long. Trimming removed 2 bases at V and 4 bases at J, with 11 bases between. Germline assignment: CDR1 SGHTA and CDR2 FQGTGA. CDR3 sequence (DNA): TGTGCCAGCAGCTTAGGAGGGACATCAGAGACCCAGTACTTC. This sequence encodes CASSLGGTSETQYF.

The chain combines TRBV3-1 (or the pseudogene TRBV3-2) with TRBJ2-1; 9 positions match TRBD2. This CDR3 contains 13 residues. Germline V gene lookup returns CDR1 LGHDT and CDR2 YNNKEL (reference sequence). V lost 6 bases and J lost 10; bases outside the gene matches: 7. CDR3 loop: CASRYLAGTEQFF. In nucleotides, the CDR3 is TGTGCCAGCAGATATCTAGCGGGAACAGAGCAGTTCTTC.

The CDR3 nucleotides are TGTGCCAGCTCACCAGGGAATTCACCCCTCCACTTT. It codes for CASSPGNSPLHF. The chain links TRBV18 to TRBJ1-6; D unresolved. Trimming took 2 bases from V and 7 from J, leaving 3 bases between them. The CDR3 is made up of 12 amino acids. Germline values: CDR1 KGHSH, CDR2 LQKENI.

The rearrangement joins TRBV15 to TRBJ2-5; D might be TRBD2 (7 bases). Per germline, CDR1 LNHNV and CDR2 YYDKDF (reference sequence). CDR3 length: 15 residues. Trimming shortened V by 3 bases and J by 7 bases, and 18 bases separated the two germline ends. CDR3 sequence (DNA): TGTGCCACCAGCAGGGGAGGGGGGGTTCGAGGGACCCAGTACTTC. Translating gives CATSRGGGVRGTQYF.

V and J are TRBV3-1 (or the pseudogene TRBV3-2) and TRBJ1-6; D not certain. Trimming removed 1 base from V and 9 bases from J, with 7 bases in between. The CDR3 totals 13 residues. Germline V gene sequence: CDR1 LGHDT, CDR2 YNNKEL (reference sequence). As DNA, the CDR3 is TGTGCCAGCAGCCAAGCCCCGACTTCACCCCTCCACTTT. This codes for CASSQAPTSPLHF.

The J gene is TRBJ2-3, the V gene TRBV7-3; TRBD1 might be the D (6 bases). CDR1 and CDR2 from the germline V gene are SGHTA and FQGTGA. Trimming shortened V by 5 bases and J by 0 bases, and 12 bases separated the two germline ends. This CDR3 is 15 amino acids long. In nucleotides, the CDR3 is TGTGCCAGCAGCCAAACAGGGTCTAGCACAGATACGCAGTATTTT. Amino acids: CASSQTGSSTDTQYF. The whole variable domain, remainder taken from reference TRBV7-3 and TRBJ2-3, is GAGVSQTPSNKVTEKGKYVELRCDPISGHTALYWYRQSLGQGPEFLIYFQGTGAADDSGLPNDRFFAVRPEGSVSTLKIQRTERGDSAVYLCASSQTGSSTDTQYFGPGTRLTVL.

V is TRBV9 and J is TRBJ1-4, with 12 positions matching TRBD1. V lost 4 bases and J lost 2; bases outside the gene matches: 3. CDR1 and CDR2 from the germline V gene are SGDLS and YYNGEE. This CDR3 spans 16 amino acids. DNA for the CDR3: TGTGCCAGCAGCCAGGGACAGGGGGCTACTAATGAAAAACTGTTTTTT. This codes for CASSQGQGATNEKLFF.

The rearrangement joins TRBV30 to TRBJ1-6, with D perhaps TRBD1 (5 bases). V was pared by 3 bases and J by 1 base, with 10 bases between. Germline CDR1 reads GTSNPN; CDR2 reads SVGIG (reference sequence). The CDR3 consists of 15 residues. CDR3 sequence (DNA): TGTGCCTGGAGCGGCGGGGGGTCCTATAATTCACCCCTCCACTTT. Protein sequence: CAWSGGGSYNSPLHF.

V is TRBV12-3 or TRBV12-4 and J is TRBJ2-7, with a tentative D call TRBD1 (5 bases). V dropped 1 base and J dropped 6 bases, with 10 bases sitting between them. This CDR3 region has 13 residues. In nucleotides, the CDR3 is TGTGCCAGCAGTTTAGTAACAGGCGGCGAGCAGTACTTC. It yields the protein CASSLVTGGEQYF.

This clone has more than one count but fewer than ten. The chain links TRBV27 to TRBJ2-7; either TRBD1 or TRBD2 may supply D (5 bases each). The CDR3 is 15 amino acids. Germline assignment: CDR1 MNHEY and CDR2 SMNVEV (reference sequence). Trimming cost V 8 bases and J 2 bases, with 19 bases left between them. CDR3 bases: TGTGCCAGCGGGGACCCCCGGGACCAACCCTACGAGCAGTACTTC. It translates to CASGDPRDQPYEQYF.

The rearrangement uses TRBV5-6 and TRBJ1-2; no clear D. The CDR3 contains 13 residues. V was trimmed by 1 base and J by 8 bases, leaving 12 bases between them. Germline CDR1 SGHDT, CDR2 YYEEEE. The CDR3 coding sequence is TGTGCCAGCAGCTTGTTTGACGGGATGGGCTACACCTTC. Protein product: CASSLFDGMGYTF.

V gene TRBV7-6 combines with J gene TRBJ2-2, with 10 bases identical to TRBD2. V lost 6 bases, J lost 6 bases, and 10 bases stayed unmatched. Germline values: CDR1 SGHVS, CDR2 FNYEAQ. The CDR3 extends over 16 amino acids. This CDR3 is CASSSPSGSWAGELFF. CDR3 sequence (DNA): TGTGCCAGCAGTTCCCCTAGCGGGAGTTGGGCCGGGGAGCTGTTTTTT.

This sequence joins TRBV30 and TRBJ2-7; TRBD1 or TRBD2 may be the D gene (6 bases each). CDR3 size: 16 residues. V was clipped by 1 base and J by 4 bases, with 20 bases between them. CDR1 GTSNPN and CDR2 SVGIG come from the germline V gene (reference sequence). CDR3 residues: CAWSALWGAEKYEQYF. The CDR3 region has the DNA TGTGCCTGGAGTGCTCTTTGGGGGGCGGAGAAATACGAGCAGTACTTC. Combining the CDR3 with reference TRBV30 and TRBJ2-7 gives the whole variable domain SQTIHQWPATLVQPVGSPLSLECTVEGTSNPNLYWYRQAAGRGLQLLFYSVGIGQISSEVPQNLSASRPQDRQFILSSKKLLLSDSGFYLCAWSALWGAEKYEQYFGPGTRLTVT.

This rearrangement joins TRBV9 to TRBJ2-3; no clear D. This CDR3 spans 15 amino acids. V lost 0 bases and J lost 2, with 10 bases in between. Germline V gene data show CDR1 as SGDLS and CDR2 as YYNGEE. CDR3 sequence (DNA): TGTGCCAGCAGCGTAGACGGGCGGTACACAGATACGCAGTATTTT. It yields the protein CASSVDGRYTDTQYF. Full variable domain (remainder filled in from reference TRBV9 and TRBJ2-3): DSGVTQTPKHLITATGQRVTLRCSPRSGDLSVYWYQQSLDQGLQFLIQYYNGEERAKGNILERFSAQQFPDLHSELNLSSLELGDSALYFCASSVDGRYTDTQYFGPGTRLTVL.

The CDR3 DNA reads TGTGCCACCAGCAGGACGCAGGGCGGCTATGGCTACACCTTC. It is translated as CATSRTQGGYGYTF. The rearrangement uses TRBV15 and TRBJ1-2; weak D call: TRBD1 (5 bases). Germline CDR1 and CDR2: LNHNV and YYDKDF (reference sequence). The CDR3 spans 14 residues. V lost 3 bases, J lost 4 bases, and 12 bases lay in between.

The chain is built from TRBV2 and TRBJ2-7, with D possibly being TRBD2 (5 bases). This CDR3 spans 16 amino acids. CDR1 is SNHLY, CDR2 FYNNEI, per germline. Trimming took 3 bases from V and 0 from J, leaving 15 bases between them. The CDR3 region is CASSDLGLAGSYEQYF. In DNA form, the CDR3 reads TGTGCCAGCAGTGATCTCGGACTCGCCGGCTCCTACGAGCAGTACTTC.